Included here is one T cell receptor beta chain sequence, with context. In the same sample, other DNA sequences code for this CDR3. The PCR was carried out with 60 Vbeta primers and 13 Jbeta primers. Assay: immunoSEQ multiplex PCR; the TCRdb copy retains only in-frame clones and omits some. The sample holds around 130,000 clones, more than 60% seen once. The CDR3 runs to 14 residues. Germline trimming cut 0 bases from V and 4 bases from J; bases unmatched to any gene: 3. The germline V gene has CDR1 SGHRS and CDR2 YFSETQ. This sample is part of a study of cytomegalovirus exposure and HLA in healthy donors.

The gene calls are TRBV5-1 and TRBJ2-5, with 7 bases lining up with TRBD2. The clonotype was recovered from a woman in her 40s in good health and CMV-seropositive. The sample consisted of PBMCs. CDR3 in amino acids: CASSLGGLGETQYF. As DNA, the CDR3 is TGCGCCAGCAGCTTGGGAGGACTAGGAGAGACCCAGTACTTC.